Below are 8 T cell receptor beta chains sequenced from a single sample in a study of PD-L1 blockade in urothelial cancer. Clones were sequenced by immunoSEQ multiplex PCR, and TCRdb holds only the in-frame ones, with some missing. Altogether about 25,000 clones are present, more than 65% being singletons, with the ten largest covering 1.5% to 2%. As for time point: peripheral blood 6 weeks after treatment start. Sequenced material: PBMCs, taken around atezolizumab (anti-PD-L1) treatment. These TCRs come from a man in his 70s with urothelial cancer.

The CDR3 is CASSLSRADTQYF. CDR3 nucleotides: TGTGCCAGCTCCCTAAGCCGGGCAGATACGCAGTATTTT. The V and J genes are TRBV18 and TRBJ2-3, with no clear D. Per germline, CDR1 KGHSH and CDR2 LQKENI. Trimming shortened V by 6 bases and J by 4 bases, and 11 bases separated the two germline ends. The length of the CDR3 is 13 residues. The complete variable domain, with remaining parts taken from reference TRBV18 and TRBJ2-3, reads NAGVMQNPRHLVRRRGQEARLRCSPMKGHSHVYWYRQLPEEGLKFMVYLQKENIIDESGMPKERFSAEFPKEGPSILRIQQVVRGDSAAYFCASSLSRADTQYFGPGTRLTVL.

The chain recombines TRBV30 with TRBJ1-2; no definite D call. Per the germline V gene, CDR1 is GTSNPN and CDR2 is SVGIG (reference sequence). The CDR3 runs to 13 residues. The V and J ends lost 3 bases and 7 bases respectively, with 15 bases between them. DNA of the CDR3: TGTGCCTGGAGCGGCTCTTCGGAGGCTGGCTACACCTTC. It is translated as CAWSGSSEAGYTF. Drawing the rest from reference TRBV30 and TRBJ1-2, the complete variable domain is SQTIHQWPATLVQPVGSPLSLECTVEGTSNPNLYWYRQAAGRGLQLLFYSVGIGQISSEVPQNLSASRPQDRQFILSSKKLLLSDSGFYLCAWSGSSEAGYTFGSGTRLTVV.

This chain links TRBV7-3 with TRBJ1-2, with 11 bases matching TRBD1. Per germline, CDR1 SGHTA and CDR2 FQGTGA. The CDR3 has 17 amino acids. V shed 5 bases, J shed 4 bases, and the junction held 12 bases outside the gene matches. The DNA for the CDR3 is TGTGCCAGCAGCCAGGACCGGGACAGGGGGAGTATCTATGGCTACACCTTC. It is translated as CASSQDRDRGSIYGYTF.

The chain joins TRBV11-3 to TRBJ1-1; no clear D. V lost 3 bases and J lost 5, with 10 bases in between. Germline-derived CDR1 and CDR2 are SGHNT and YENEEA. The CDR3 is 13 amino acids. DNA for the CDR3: TGTGCCAGCAGCTTTGGCGGGGTAACTGAAGCTTTCTTT. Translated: CASSFGGVTEAFF.

The DNA for the CDR3 is TGTGCCAGCAGCTCCCGGCCGGGGGTGTCCAGCGATGAGCAGTTCTTC. It encodes CASSSRPGVSSDEQFF. The chain combines TRBV13 with TRBJ2-1, with a possible D match to TRBD2 (6 bases). Trimming removed 4 bases from V and 8 bases from J, with 21 bases in between. Germline V gene lookup returns CDR1 PRHDT and CDR2 FYEKMQ (reference sequence). The CDR3 is made up of 16 amino acids.

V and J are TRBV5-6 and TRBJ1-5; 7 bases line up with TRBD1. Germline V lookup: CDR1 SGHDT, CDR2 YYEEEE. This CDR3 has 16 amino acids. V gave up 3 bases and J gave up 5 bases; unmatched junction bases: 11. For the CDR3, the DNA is TGTGCCAGCAGCTCCCGATTTACAGGGGTGGATCAGCCCCAGCATTTT. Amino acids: CASSSRFTGVDQPQHF.

The CDR3 region has the DNA TGTGCCAGCAGCCCCTGGGGCAGAAACACAGATACGCAGTATTTT. This translates into CASSPWGRNTDTQYF. The chain uses TRBV11-2 and TRBJ2-3; D may be TRBD1 (5 bases). CDR3 length: 15 amino acids. Germline V CDR1 and CDR2: SGHAT, FQNNGV. The germline V and J ends were trimmed by 5 bases and 2 bases, with 14 bases remaining between them.

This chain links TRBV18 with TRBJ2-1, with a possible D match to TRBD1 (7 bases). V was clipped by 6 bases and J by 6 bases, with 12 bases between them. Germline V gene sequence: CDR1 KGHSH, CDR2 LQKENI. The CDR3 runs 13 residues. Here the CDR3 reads CASSPQGGNEQFF. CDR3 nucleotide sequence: TGTGCCAGCTCTCCTCAGGGGGGCAATGAGCAGTTCTTC.